A selection of T cell receptor beta chains follows, all from one sample in a study of blood T cell repertoires in COVID-19. Measured with immunoSEQ multiplex PCR; TCRdb has only the in-frame clones, and not every one. The sample gives 90,000 to 100,000 clones, around 76% of which show up once; 15% to 20% is in the top ten. Sequencing was performed on peripheral blood. The source of these receptors is a man older than 75 with acute or convalescent COVID-19. The CDR3 runs from the conserved cysteine through the conserved F or W. The D gene is left open where the match is weak. Only some rows state a clone size, as once, few, many or a class for expanded clones.

j_call	clone_size	d_call	v_call	cdr3_aa	cdr3_nt
TRBJ2-7	-	TRBD2	TRBV14	CASSQDDAGGYEQYF	TGTGCCAGCAGCCAAGACGACGCGGGAGGGTACGAGCAGTACTTC
TRBJ1-5	-	TRBD1	TRBV18	CASSHGTGNQPQHF	TGTGCCAGCTCACACGGGACAGGCAATCAGCCCCAGCATTTT
TRBJ1-1	-	-	TRBV5-1	CASSADRGMNTEAFF	TGCGCCAGCAGCGCGGACAGAGGAATGAACACTGAAGCTTTCTTT
TRBJ1-1	-	-	TRBV7-2	CASSQTPNTEAFF	TGTGCCAGCAGTCAGACACCGAACACTGAAGCTTTCTTT
TRBJ1-1	-	-	TRBV5-6	CASSPGIRDIGFDTEAFF	TGTGCCAGCAGCCCCGGAATCCGGGACATAGGGTTCGACACTGAAGCTTTCTTT
TRBJ2-7	-	-	TRBV10-2	CASRSSPYEQYF	TGCGCCAGCAGGTCCAGTCCCTACGAGCAGTACTTC
TRBJ2-5	-	-	TRBV19	CASSIVRGAGETQYF	TGTGCCAGTAGTATAGTTCGGGGTGCCGGGGAGACCCAGTACTTC
TRBJ1-5	few	TRBD1	TRBV19	CASTTATGSQPQHF	TGTGCCAGTACCACCGCGACAGGGTCTCAGCCCCAGCATTTT
TRBJ1-1	-	-	TRBV14	CASSPPARGIYAEAFF	TGTGCCAGCAGCCCCCCTGCCAGGGGAATTTATGCTGAAGCTTTCTTT
TRBJ2-5	-	TRBD2	TRBV7-2	CASSRSGNSYQETQYF	TGTGCCAGCAGCAGAAGCGGGAACTCGTACCAAGAGACCCAGTACTTC
TRBJ1-5	few	-	TRBV19	CASTGETNSNQPQHF	TGTGCCAGTACCGGGGAGACCAATAGCAATCAGCCCCAGCATTTT
TRBJ2-2	-	-	TRBV9	CASSVETARGTGELFF	TGTGCCAGCAGCGTAGAAACGGCCAGGGGAACCGGGGAGCTGTTTTTT
TRBJ2-6	-	TRBD2	TRBV30	CAWSLEGREGSGANVLTF	TGTGCCTGGAGCCTAGAAGGGCGGGAGGGCTCTGGGGCCAACGTCCTGACTTTC
TRBJ1-3	-	TRBD1	TRBV7-2	CASSLVDRASGNTIYF	TGTGCCAGCAGCTTAGTGGACAGGGCGTCGGGAAACACCATATATTTT
TRBJ1-2	once	-	TRBV28	CASSLNYGYTF	TGTGCCAGCAGCCTCAACTATGGCTACACCTTC
TRBJ2-2	-	TRBD2	TRBV18	CASSPKRGGDGELFF	TGTGCCAGCTCACCAAAACGGGGGGGCGACGGGGAGCTGTTTTTT
TRBJ2-7	-	-	TRBV29-1	CSVEDSGYGGKQYF	TGCAGCGTTGAAGATTCAGGATACGGAGGAAAGCAGTACTTC
TRBJ2-3	-	TRBD2	TRBV7-2	CASSLLAGGLGITDTQYF	TGTGCCAGCAGCTTATTAGCGGGGGGGCTCGGTATTACAGATACGCAGTATTTT
TRBJ2-1	-	TRBD2	TRBV10-1	CASSEVLAGVRERYNEQFF	TGCGCCAGCAGTGAGGTACTAGCGGGAGTAAGGGAGAGGTACAATGAGCAGTTCTTC
TRBJ2-7	-	TRBD1	TRBV3-1/TRBV3-2	CASSQGTGGSEQYF	TGTGCCAGCAGCCAAGGGACAGGGGGTTCCGAGCAGTACTTC
TRBJ1-1	few	TRBD1	TRBV30	CAWAGGGTEAFF	TGTGCCTGGGCAGGGGGTGGCACTGAAGCTTTCTTT
TRBJ1-5	-	-	TRBV6-5	CASSLVEQGNQPQHF	TGTGCCAGCAGTCTAGTGGAACAGGGCAATCAGCCCCAGCATTTT
TRBJ1-4	-	-	TRBV4-3	CASSQATGSDNEKLFF	TGCGCCAGCAGCCAAGCCACAGGCTCTGACAATGAAAAACTGTTTTTT
TRBJ2-7	-	TRBD1	TRBV5-8	CASSSWTGYYEQYF	TGTGCCAGCAGCTCATGGACAGGGTACTACGAGCAGTACTTC
TRBJ1-2	few	-	TRBV5-1	CASSPQPEGGYTF	TGCGCCAGCAGCCCTCAACCCGAGGGCGGCTACACCTTC
TRBJ2-1	-	TRBD2	TRBV11-2	CASSPKGRETKFF	TGTGCCAGCAGCCCCAAGGGGAGGGAAACAAAGTTCTTC
TRBJ2-7	-	TRBD2	TRBV5-1	CASSPGLAGGRGDEQYF	TGCGCCAGCAGCCCGGGACTAGCGGGAGGTCGCGGGGACGAGCAGTACTTC
TRBJ1-4	-	-	TRBV28	CAGGLGEKLFF	TGTGCCGGGGGCCTGGGAGAAAAACTGTTTTTT
TRBJ2-1	few	-	TRBV5-1	CASSLGGNEQFF	TGCGCCAGCAGCTTGGGCGGTAATGAGCAGTTCTTC
TRBJ1-6	-	-	TRBV18	CASSPLSRDTSSSYNSPLHF	TGTGCCAGCTCACCACTTTCCCGGGACACTTCGAGCTCCTATAATTCACCCCTCCACTTT
TRBJ1-5	-	TRBD1	TRBV18	CASSREQGARGQPQHF	TGTGCCAGCTCGCGAGAACAGGGGGCGCGTGGGCAGCCCCAGCATTTT
TRBJ2-4	-	-	TRBV3-1/TRBV3-2	CASSRLSGDIQYF	TGTGCCAGCAGCCGACTCTCAGGGGACATTCAGTACTTC
TRBJ1-3	-	-	TRBV11-2	CASSSRLGGGNTIYF	TGTGCCAGCAGCTCCAGGCTTGGGGGGGGAAACACCATATATTTT
TRBJ2-2	few	TRBD1	TRBV3-1/TRBV3-2	CASSPGTGLNTGELFF	TGTGCCAGCAGCCCTGGGACAGGGCTCAACACCGGGGAGCTGTTTTTT
TRBJ1-1	once	TRBD1	TRBV19	CASSPDRGNTEAFF	TGTGCCAGTAGTCCGGACAGGGGAAACACTGAAGCTTTCTTT
TRBJ1-2	-	-	TRBV7-2	CASTRREGYGYTF	TGTGCCAGCACCCGCAGGGAGGGCTATGGCTACACCTTC
TRBJ2-6	-	-	TRBV2	CASRGRISGANVLTF	TGTGCCAGCAGGGGCAGGATCTCTGGGGCCAACGTCCTGACTTTC
TRBJ1-1	-	TRBD1	TRBV7-8	CASSLARGRRTEAFF	TGTGCCAGCAGCTTAGCCAGGGGGCGGAGGACTGAAGCTTTCTTT
TRBJ1-6	-	-	TRBV3-1/TRBV3-2	CASSQNRARANSPLHF	TGTGCCAGCAGCCAGAACAGGGCCAGGGCTAATTCACCCCTCCACTTT
TRBJ1-2	once	-	TRBV5-6	CASSLGGADGYTF	TGTGCCAGCAGCTTGGGGGGAGCGGATGGCTACACCTTC
TRBJ1-5	-	TRBD1	TRBV6-2/TRBV6-3	CASSKRQGRIQPQHF	TGTGCCAGCAGCAAAAGACAGGGGAGAATTCAGCCCCAGCATTTT
TRBJ1-4	-	-	TRBV6-6	CASSQQGSNEKLFF	TGTGCCAGCAGCCAACAGGGCTCTAATGAAAAACTGTTTTTT